This T cell receptor beta chain emerged from a study of cytomegalovirus exposure and HLA in healthy donors. On this clone itself: Its antigen is as yet unknown.

Donors were ostensibly healthy at sampling, although undocumented immune exposures were probable. Germline V CDR1 and CDR2: MDHEN, SYDVKM. CDR3 length: 13 amino acids. V lost 3 bases, J lost 2 bases, and 8 bases lay in between. Findings and caveats of the study: An analysis that came later showed most CMV-associated TCR beta chains appearing HLA-restricted. Researchers reported in a later analysis that common viral pathogens appeared linked to several top clusters.

Both 60 Vbeta primers and 13 Jbeta primers went into the PCR. TCRdb's copy holds only in-frame clones and misses some; the assay was immunoSEQ multiplex PCR. The sample carries a few hundred thousand clones, 70% to 80% recorded once. This chain joins TRBV28 and TRBJ2-7; D remains unclear. The TCR was taken from a man aged 35-49 years in good health and CMV-seronegative. The source material was PBMCs. The CDR3, as DNA: TGTGCCAGCAGTTTGCGTCAGGCCTACGAGCAGTACTTC. This sequence encodes CASSLRQAYEQYF.